These 32 T cell receptor beta chains came from one sample sequenced in a study of neurological immune-mediated disorders. MiXCR, run by TCRdb on the 5' RACE reads, gives a single entry per CDR3 protein. The table shows roughly 48,000 distinct CDR3 sequences, with roughly 25% occurring only once. The sequencing sample was made of PBMCs. These receptors originate from a woman in her 70s in good health.

In its sample, this clonotype was seen many times. The J gene is TRBJ2-7, the V gene TRBV5-1; D ambiguous. V was shortened by 0 bases and J by 6 bases, with 13 bases between the two germline ends. The length of the CDR3 is 14 residues. Per the germline V gene, CDR1 is SGHRS and CDR2 is YFSETQ. The CDR3 nucleotides are TGCGCCAGCAGCTTGGGACTTCCTCTCCTCGAGCAGTACTTC. Its protein is CASSLGLPLLEQYF.

This clonotype appeared many times. The chain links TRBV9 to TRBJ1-4, with TRBD1 as a possible D gene (6 bases). Deletions cut 4 bases from V and 5 bases from J, with 15 bases between. The CDR3 extends over 15 amino acids. Germline CDR1 is SGDLS and CDR2 is YYNGEE. CDR3 nucleotides: TGTGCCAGCAGCCCCTGGAAAGGGGGGAATGAAAAACTGTTTTTT. Translated, it gives CASSPWKGGNEKLFF.

This clonotype has a count of ten or more. The rearrangement uses TRBV4-1 and TRBJ2-5, with D possibly called TRBD1 or TRBD2 (5 bases each). The V end lost 5 bases, the J end lost 2 bases, and 21 bases lay between the germline ends. CDR3 length equals 17 residues. The germline V gene has CDR1 MGHRA and CDR2 YSYEKL. DNA for the CDR3: TGCGCCAGCAGCGGGATCGGAGGTGGGGCAGGGCAAGAGACCCAGTACTTC. Its translation is CASSGIGGGAGQETQYF.

This clonotype was recorded at least ten times. The gene calls are TRBV20-1 and TRBJ2-5; D may be TRBD1 (6 bases). V was pared by 7 bases and J by 4 bases, with 13 bases between. The CDR3 extends over 12 amino acids. Germline-derived CDR1 and CDR2 are DFQATT and SNEGSKA (reference sequence). The CDR3 protein is CSGIQGAETQYF. In DNA, the CDR3 is TGCAGTGGCATACAGGGAGCAGAGACCCAGTACTTC.

The rearrangement uses TRBV6-5 and TRBJ2-3; D gene uncertain. The germline V gene encodes CDR1 MNHEY and CDR2 SVGAGI. The CDR3 runs to 16 residues. Trimming took off 2 bases at V and 2 bases at J, with 14 bases between the two ends. The CDR3 sequence is CASSYQGRRITDTQYF. The CDR3 DNA reads as TGTGCCAGCAGTTACCAAGGACGGCGTATCACAGATACGCAGTATTTT.

The chain employs TRBV5-4 and TRBJ1-3; the match to TRBD1 covers 10 bases. This CDR3 has 14 residues. Trimming cost V 4 bases and J 3 bases; bases outside gene matches: 1. The germline V gene encodes CDR1 SGHNT and CDR2 YYREEE (reference sequence). CDR3 residues: CASSGDRGGNTIYF. The CDR3 nucleotides are TGTGCCAGCAGCGGGGACAGGGGTGGAAACACCATATATTTT.

This clonotype was picked up many times. The rearrangement joins TRBV10-3 to TRBJ1-1; TRBD1 matches at 7 bases. This CDR3 contains 15 residues. V trimming: 4 bases; J trimming: 3 bases; junction bases outside the gene matches: 8. The germline V gene has CDR1 ENHRY and CDR2 SYGVKD. The DNA for the CDR3 is TGTGCCATCAGTGGGGAGGGGGCAACCTACACTGAAGCTTTCTTT. Its protein product is CAISGEGATYTEAFF.

This sequence joins TRBV6-5 and TRBJ1-1; a weak D match, TRBD1 (6 bases). This CDR3 comprises 15 residues. The germline gives CDR1 MNHEY, CDR2 SVGAGI. V was clipped by 7 bases and J by 1 base, with 16 bases between them. CDR3 nucleotide sequence: TGTGCCAGCATGAGGCCGCCGGGGGCGAACACTGAAGCTTTCTTT. It yields the protein CASMRPPGANTEAFF.

The count of this clonotype is one. V and J are TRBV7-2 and TRBJ2-7, with TRBD1 identical over 7 bases. CDR1 is SGHTA, CDR2 FQGNSA, per germline. Losses at the gene ends were 5 bases for V and 6 bases for J; bases not matched to a gene: 13. The CDR3 spans 15 residues. The CDR3 here is CASSPPRGPDSEQYF. DNA of the CDR3: TGTGCCAGCAGCCCCCCTAGGGGGCCTGATAGCGAGCAGTACTTC.

The rearrangement links TRBV19 to TRBJ2-1; 7 bases match TRBD1. The CDR3 is made up of 16 amino acids. CDR1 is LNHDA, CDR2 SQIVND, per germline (reference sequence). V was pared by 3 bases and J by 2 bases, with 7 bases of the junction left unmatched. CDR3 in amino acids: CASSILWTGAYNEQFF. The DNA for the CDR3 is TGTGCCAGTAGTATTCTCTGGACAGGAGCCTACAATGAGCAGTTCTTC. The full variable domain, in which reference TRBV19 and TRBJ2-1 provide the parts outside the CDR3, is DGGITQSPKYLFRKEGQNVTLSCEQNLNHDAMYWYRQDPGQGLRLIYYSQIVNDFQKGDIAEGYSVSREKKESFPLTVTSAQKNPTAFYLCASSILWTGAYNEQFFGPGTRLTVL.

This clonotype was observed many times. The gene calls are TRBV20-1 and TRBJ2-5; no firm D call. CDR1 and CDR2 from the germline V gene are DFQATT and SNEGSKA (reference sequence). There are 12 residues in the CDR3. V lost 0 bases, J lost 5 bases, and 7 bases lay in between. The CDR3: CSAREIVETQYF. CDR3 bases: TGCAGTGCTAGAGAAATTGTCGAGACCCAGTACTTC.

This clonotype was recorded at least ten times. The rearrangement links TRBV7-2 to TRBJ2-2; unclear D gene. The CDR3 is 13 residues long. V was shortened by 3 bases and J by 5 bases, with 7 bases between the two germline ends. The V gene's germline CDR1 is SGHTA and CDR2 FQGNSA. The DNA of the CDR3 is TGTGCCAGCAGCTTCTACCGGACCGGGGAGCTGTTTTTT. Its protein is CASSFYRTGELFF.

The table lists this clonotype with many counts. The genes are TRBV6-5 and TRBJ2-3, with TRBD2 matching 9 bases. From germline, CDR1 is MNHEY and CDR2 SVGAGI. This CDR3 region has 14 residues. The ends lost 6 bases at V and 2 bases at J; junction bases unmatched: 3. The CDR3 region has the DNA TGTGCCAGCAGCCTAGCGGGATACACAGATACGCAGTATTTT. Protein: CASSLAGYTDTQYF.

This clonotype has a single count. This chain joins TRBV3-1 and TRBJ2-7; possibly TRBD2 for D (6 bases). The V end was cut by 2 bases, the J end by 4 bases, with 9 bases between. This CDR3 is 13 amino acids long. CDR1 and CDR2 (germline): LGHDT, YNNKEL (reference sequence). This chain's CDR3 is CASSQRGSYEQYV. CDR3 bases: TGTGCCAGCAGCCAACGGGGGTCGTACGAGCAGTACGTC.

This clonotype was picked up many times. The chain uses TRBV7-2 and TRBJ1-2; 7 bases map to TRBD1. The V gene end was trimmed by 5 bases and the J gene end by 4 bases; junction bases not matched to a gene: 4. Germline V CDR1 and CDR2: SGHTA, FQGNSA. The CDR3 loop spans 13 amino acids. The CDR3 region has the DNA TGTGCCAGCAGCCCGGGACAGACCTATGGCTACACCTTC. Its translation is CASSPGQTYGYTF. The entire variable domain, with the rest obtained from reference TRBV7-2 and TRBJ1-2, is as follows: GAGVSQSPSNKVTEKGKDVELRCDPISGHTALYWYRQSLGQGLEFLIYFQGNSAPDKSGLPSDRFSAERTGGSVSTLTIQRTQQEDSAVYLCASSPGQTYGYTFGSGTRLTVV.

This clonotype was recorded at least ten times. The CDR3 here is CASSLGGLGGRTHNEQFF. Here the CDR3 DNA reads TGTGCCAGCAGCTTAGGGGGGTTAGGCGGGAGAACGCACAATGAGCAGTTCTTC. The V gene is TRBV7-2, the J gene TRBJ2-1; 7 bases fit TRBD2. The CDR3 loop spans 18 amino acids. Germline lookup yields CDR1 SGHTA and CDR2 FQGNSA. Trimming cost V 1 base and J 5 bases; bases outside gene matches: 14.

This clonotype was found a few times. The V call is TRBV5-1, the J call TRBJ1-1, with 10 bases identical to TRBD1. V lost 4 bases to trimming and J lost 5 bases; unmatched junction nucleotides: 8. This CDR3 spans 15 amino acids. Germline V gene lookup returns CDR1 SGHRS and CDR2 YFSETQ. For the CDR3, the DNA is TGCGCCAGCAGCCCGAGGACAGGGGGGTATACTGAAGCTTTCTTT. Protein product: CASSPRTGGYTEAFF.

This clonotype was observed at least ten times. The chain joins TRBV7-2 to TRBJ1-1; D is perhaps TRBD1 (6 bases). This CDR3 contains 13 residues. Germline V gene lookup returns CDR1 SGHTA and CDR2 FQGNSA. V lost 5 bases and J lost 10, with 17 bases in between. The CDR3 is CASSIRTAPRAFF. DNA of the CDR3: TGTGCCAGCAGCATAAGGACAGCTCCAAGAGCTTTCTTT.

This clonotype was seen more than once but under ten times. The V call is TRBV5-1, the J call TRBJ2-2, with TRBD1 identical over 10 bases. Germline loops: CDR1 SGHRS, CDR2 YFSETQ. This CDR3 is 18 amino acids long. J lost 3 bases, V lost 4 bases, and 12 bases had no gene match. The CDR3 sequence: CASSPWTGGRRDTGELFF. DNA of the CDR3: TGCGCCAGCAGCCCTTGGACAGGGGGTAGACGTGACACCGGGGAGCTGTTTTTT.

The chain carries TRBV5-1 and TRBJ1-1; a possible D gene is TRBD1 (5 bases). Trimming took off 4 bases at V and 2 bases at J, with 12 bases between the two ends. The germline CDR1 and CDR2 sequences are SGHRS and YFSETQ. CDR3 length: 14 amino acids. The chain's CDR3 is CASSRGGSNTEAFF. CDR3 nucleotide sequence: TGCGCCAGCAGCCGGGGGGGAAGTAACACTGAAGCTTTCTTT.

V is TRBV5-1 and J is TRBJ2-1, with 9 bases fitting TRBD2. Germline V gene lookup returns CDR1 SGHRS and CDR2 YFSETQ. J was trimmed by 8 bases and V by 0 bases; bases with no gene match: 6. This CDR3 is built from 15 residues. CDR3 amino acids: CASSLALAGPDEQFF. The CDR3 nucleotides read TGCGCCAGCAGCTTGGCCCTAGCGGGGCCTGATGAGCAGTTCTTC.

This clonotype appeared many times. CDR3 sequence: CASSLLYNSPLHF. The CDR3 nucleotides read TGTGCCAGCAGCCTACTCTATAATTCACCCCTCCACTTT. The rearrangement links TRBV7-8 to TRBJ1-6; no clear D gene. The CDR3 is 13 residues long. V lost 5 bases, J lost 3 bases, and 5 bases lay in between. Germline values: CDR1 SGHVS, CDR2 FQNEAQ. The variable domain in full, completed from reference TRBV7-8 and TRBJ1-6, reads GAGVSQSPRYKVAKRGQDVALRCDPISGHVSLFWYQQALGQGPEFLTYFQNEAQLDKSGLPSDRFFAERPEGSVSTLKIQRTQQEDSAVYLCASSLLYNSPLHFGNGTRLTVT.

Judged by abundance, this clonotype is medium-sized. The J gene is TRBJ2-1, the V gene TRBV7-3, with D unresolved. The V and J ends lost 2 bases and 7 bases respectively, with 9 bases between them. The CDR3 is 13 amino acids. Germline V gives CDR1 SGHTA, CDR2 FQGTGA. The CDR3 nucleotides are TGTGCCAGCAGCTTAGGCGGTGCAAATGAGCAGTTCTTC. Translation: CASSLGGANEQFF.

This clonotype was detected many times. The V and J genes are TRBV6-5 and TRBJ1-1; 10 nucleotides agree with TRBD1. The CDR3 runs 15 residues. Per germline, CDR1 MNHEY and CDR2 SVGAGI. J was trimmed by 2 bases and V by 4 bases; bases with no gene match: 4. The CDR3 coding sequence is TGTGCCAGCAGTTGGGACAGGGGATTAAACACTGAAGCTTTCTTT. Its translation is CASSWDRGLNTEAFF.

The chain couples TRBV9 to TRBJ2-2; D is possibly TRBD2 (7 bases). V lost 4 bases and J 7 bases, leaving 17 bases between the germline ends. Germline-derived CDR1 and CDR2 are SGDLS and YYNGEE. The CDR3 loop spans 15 amino acids. This chain's CDR3 is CASSTREGGGGELFF. As DNA, the CDR3 is TGTGCCAGCAGCACCCGTGAGGGGGGGGGCGGGGAGCTGTTTTTT. The full variable domain, with the rest looked up from reference TRBV9 and TRBJ2-2, is DSGVTQTPKHLITATGQRVTLRCSPRSGDLSVYWYQQSLDQGLQFLIQYYNGEERAKGNILERFSAQQFPDLHSELNLSSLELGDSALYFCASSTREGGGGELFFGEGSRLTVL.

The sample holds a few counts of this clonotype. This chain connects TRBV25-1 to TRBJ1-1; maybe TRBD1 (5 bases). Germline CDR1 and CDR2: MGHDK and SYGVNS. The CDR3 extends over 15 amino acids. Trimming left V 1 base short and J 1 base short, with 10 bases between. The CDR3 loop reads CASSESGTTNTEAFF. Here the CDR3 DNA reads TGTGCCAGCAGTGAATCCGGGACGACGAACACTGAAGCTTTCTTT.

This clonotype was counted at least ten times. This sequence joins TRBV2 and TRBJ2-1; a weak D match, TRBD2 (5 bases). The CDR3 length is 13 residues. The germline V gene encodes CDR1 SNHLY and CDR2 FYNNEI. Trimming cost V 8 bases and J 9 bases, with 17 bases left between them. CDR3 nucleotides: TGTGCCAGCGCGGGCGGGCCCTCCACTGAGCAGTTCTTC. This gives the protein CASAGGPSTEQFF.

Ten or more counts support this clonotype. This chain links TRBV7-2 with TRBJ1-4; 10 positions agree with TRBD1. The CDR3 consists of 14 residues. Trimming at V came to 5 bases and at J to 6 bases, leaving 3 bases not matched to a gene. Germline V gene data show CDR1 as SGHTA and CDR2 as FQGNSA. Here the CDR3 reads CASSRDRGYEKLFF. As DNA, the CDR3 is TGTGCCAGCAGCCGGGACAGGGGTTATGAAAAACTGTTTTTT.

This clonotype has at least ten counts. The CDR3 loop is CASSPRDSPYEQYF. CDR3 coding DNA: TGTGCCAGCAGTCCCCGGGACAGTCCCTACGAGCAGTACTTC. The V and J genes are TRBV12-3 or TRBV12-4 and TRBJ2-7; 7 bases are a match to TRBD1. The CDR3 has 14 residues. J gave up 2 bases and V 5 bases, and 6 bases lay outside the gene matches.

This clonotype was observed at least ten times. The genes are TRBV27 and TRBJ1-6; D is possibly TRBD1 (6 bases). Germline CDR1 and CDR2: MNHEY and SMNVEV (reference sequence). V lost 7 bases and J 10 bases, leaving 20 bases between the germline ends. The length of the CDR3 is 15 residues. The CDR3 DNA reads as TGTGCCAGCACTATGAGGGACAATCCCGGGTCACCCCTCCACTTT. It specifies CASTMRDNPGSPLHF.

This clonotype came up a few times. V and J are TRBV18 and TRBJ2-4, with D perhaps TRBD1 or TRBD2 (5 bases each). This CDR3 is 15 amino acids long. Trimming cost V 0 bases and J 6 bases, with 12 bases left between them. Germline values: CDR1 KGHSH, CDR2 LQKENI. The DNA for the CDR3 is TGTGCCAGCTCACCACCGAGCAGGGACGGAAACATTCAGTACTTC. The encoded protein is CASSPPSRDGNIQYF.

The rearrangement links TRBV5-1 to TRBJ1-1, with no clear D. Germline loops: CDR1 SGHRS, CDR2 YFSETQ. V lost 4 bases and J lost 1, with 8 bases in between. The CDR3 spans 13 residues. In nucleotides, the CDR3 is TGCGCCAGCAGCCCCCCAAGGAACACTGAAGCTTTCTTT. It translates to CASSPPRNTEAFF.